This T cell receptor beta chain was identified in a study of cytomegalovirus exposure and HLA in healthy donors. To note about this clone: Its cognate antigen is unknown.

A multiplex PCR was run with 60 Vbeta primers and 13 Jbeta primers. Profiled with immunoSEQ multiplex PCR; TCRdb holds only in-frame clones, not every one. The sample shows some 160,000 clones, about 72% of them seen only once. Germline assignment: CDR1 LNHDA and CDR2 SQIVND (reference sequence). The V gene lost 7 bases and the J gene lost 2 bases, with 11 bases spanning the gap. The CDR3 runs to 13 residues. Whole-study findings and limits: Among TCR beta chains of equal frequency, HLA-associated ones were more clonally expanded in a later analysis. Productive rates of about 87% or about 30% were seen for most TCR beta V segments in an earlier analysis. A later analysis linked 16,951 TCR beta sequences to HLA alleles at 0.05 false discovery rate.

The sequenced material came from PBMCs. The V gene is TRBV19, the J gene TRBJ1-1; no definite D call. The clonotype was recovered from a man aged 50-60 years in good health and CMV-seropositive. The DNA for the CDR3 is TGTGCCAGTACCGCGGCACGAAACACTGAAGCTTTCTTT. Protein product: CASTAARNTEAFF. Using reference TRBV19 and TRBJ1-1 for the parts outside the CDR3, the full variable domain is DGGITQSPKYLFRKEGQNVTLSCEQNLNHDAMYWYRQDPGQGLRLIYYSQIVNDFQKGDIAEGYSVSREKKESFPLTVTSAQKNPTAFYLCASTAARNTEAFFGQGTRLTVV.